The rows below give T cell receptor beta chains drawn from one sample of a study of immune characterization of retroperitoneal liposarcoma. TCRdb passed the PCR reads through MiXCR, listing each CDR3 protein once. The table has 7,000 to 8,500 distinct CDR3 sequences, about two fifths seen once. Specimen: tumor tissue. The receptors originated from a male donor with retroperitoneal liposarcoma. The CDR3 runs from the conserved cysteine through the conserved F or W. Each record gives: V gene, D gene, CDR3 length, J gene, clone size, CDR3 DNA, CDR3 protein. The D gene is left open where the match is weak. For some rows the clone size is stated as once, few or many, or as a class when expanded; others skip it.

>TRBV15|NA|14|TRBJ1-1|NA
TGTGCCACCAGCAGAGCTAGCGAGAACACTGAAGCTTTCTTT
CATSRASENTEAFF
>TRBV6-1|NA|13|TRBJ1-6|few
TGTGCCACCTCACGACAGACAAATTCACCCCTCCACTTT
CATSRQTNSPLHF
>TRBV6-1|TRBD1|15|TRBJ2-3|few
TGTGCCAGCAGTGAAGGGACAGGGGGCGCTTATACGCAGTATTTT
CASSEGTGGAYTQYF
>TRBV7-8|NA|15|TRBJ2-1|medium-sized
TGTGCCAGCAGACCTTATCAGGGACCCTCCTACGAGCAGTTCTTC
CASRPYQGPSYEQFF
>TRBV7-6|NA|16|TRBJ2-1|medium-sized
TGTGCCAGCAGCTTAGCCCATCGACCCGAGAGGAATGAGCAGTTCTTC
CASSLAHRPERNEQFF
>TRBV6-1|NA|18|TRBJ1-6|NA
TGTGCCAGCAGTGAAAAGGTTGTCAGGGTCACCGGGAATTCACCCCTCCACTTT
CASSEKVVRVTGNSPLHF
>TRBV7-4|NA|17|TRBJ2-5|few
TGTGCCAGCAGCTTTTCATCAGTTGGTTCCAAACGGGAGACCCAGTACTTC
CASSFSSVGSKRETQYF
>TRBV25-1|TRBD1|15|TRBJ2-7|NA
TGTGCCAGCAGTGATCCGGGACAGGGTGCCCACGAGCAGTACTTC
CASSDPGQGAHEQYF
>TRBV10-3|NA|14|TRBJ2-2|few
TGTGCCACCCTGGCAAGCAAGAACACCGGGGAGCTGTTTTTT
CATLASKNTGELFF
>TRBV6-1|NA|13|TRBJ2-1|NA
TGTGCCAGCAGTGAAAACAGAGCCTACGAGCAGTTCTTC
CASSENRAYEQFF
>TRBV6-1|NA|13|TRBJ2-1|NA
TGTGCCAGCAGTCCTCCGATGCAGCTCGAGCAGTTCTTC
CASSPPMQLEQFF
>TRBV7-2|NA|14|TRBJ2-7|NA
TGTGCCAGCAGCTTCGACGAAGTCTCCTACGAGCAGTACTTC
CASSFDEVSYEQYF
>TRBV6-1|NA|15|TRBJ2-1|NA
TGTGCCAGCAGTCCCCCCGGGGTTGTGTCGGCTGGGCAGTTCTTC
CASSPPGVVSAGQFF
>TRBV7-2|TRBD1|15|TRBJ2-1|NA
TGTGCCAGCAGCTTAGCCGGGACAGGGATTTACGAGCAGTTCTTC
CASSLAGTGIYEQFF
>TRBV7-2|TRBD2|18|TRBJ2-3|once
TGTGCCAGCAGCTTCGGATTTCCTAGCGGGGGGGACACAGATACGCAGTATTTT
CASSFGFPSGGDTDTQYF
>TRBV6-1|NA|10|TRBJ1-1|few
TGTGCCAGCAGTGAATGGGTTGCTTTCTTT
CASSEWVAFF
>TRBV6-1|TRBD1|16|TRBJ2-1|few
TGTGCCAGCAGCGCTTTAGGGACAGGGATATACAATGAGCAGTTCTTC
CASSALGTGIYNEQFF
>TRBV6-1|NA|12|TRBJ2-5|NA
TGTGCCAGCAGACAGGACCAAGAGACCCAGTACTTC
CASRQDQETQYF
>TRBV12-3/TRBV12-4|TRBD2|16|TRBJ2-7|NA
TGTGCCAGCAGTACTCGACTAGCGGGATCCTACAATGAGCAGTACTTC
CASSTRLAGSYNEQYF
>TRBV6-1|TRBD2|15|TRBJ2-2|NA
TGTGCCAGCAGTGAAGCTAGCGGGAGCACCGGGGAGCTGTTTTTT
CASSEASGSTGELFF
>TRBV5-6|NA|12|TRBJ2-1|NA
TGTGCCAGCGGGGGGCCAAAAGAGACCCAGTTCTTC
CASGGPKETQFF
>TRBV7-2|NA|15|TRBJ2-5|NA
TGTGCCAGCAGCTTAGCAATCCTGTACCAAGAGACCCAGTACTTC
CASSLAILYQETQYF
>TRBV6-4|TRBD2|16|TRBJ2-1|NA
TGTGCCAGCAGCCGGGGACTAGCGGGAGGGCCGGGTGAGCAGTTCTTC
CASSRGLAGGPGEQFF
>TRBV10-3|TRBD1|15|TRBJ2-5|few
TGTGCCATCAGTGAGTTTCAGGACAGGCGGGAGACCCAGTACTTC
CAISEFQDRRETQYF
>TRBV6-8|TRBD1|23|TRBJ2-7|NA
TGTGCCAGCAGTGCCCGAGGGCTCGGAGGGACAGGGTGGTCGGGGAACAAACCCTACGAGCAGTACTTC
CASSARGLGGTGWSGNKPYEQYF
>TRBV6-1|NA|14|TRBJ2-7|medium-sized
TGTGCCAACTCAAGGGCTAAGGCCTACAATGAGCAGTACTTC
CANSRAKAYNEQYF
>TRBV7-9|NA|12|TRBJ2-5|medium-sized
TGTGCCAGCAGCCCCCGGGGGGAGACCCAGTACTTC
CASSPRGETQYF
>TRBV7-2|NA|13|TRBJ2-3|medium-sized
TGTGCCAGCAGCTTAGCTCCACAGGATACGCAGTATTTT
CASSLAPQDTQYF
>TRBV6-1|NA|12|TRBJ2-7|medium-sized
TGTGCCAGCAGTCCCCGTGGCAATGAGCAGTACTTC
CASSPRGNEQYF
>TRBV6-5|NA|12|TRBJ2-5|NA
TGTGCCAGCAGTCACGATGGAGAGACCCAGTACTTC
CASSHDGETQYF
>TRBV5-6|NA|15|TRBJ2-3|NA
TGTGCCAGCAGCTTAGGAGGGAGTGGGACAGATACGCAGTATTTT
CASSLGGSGTDTQYF
>TRBV6-1|NA|15|TRBJ2-1|medium-sized
TGTGCCAGCAGGTATCAACTAGCAGGGGCCAATGAGCAGTTCTTC
CASRYQLAGANEQFF
>TRBV25-1|TRBD1|15|TRBJ2-3|NA
TGTGCCAGCAGCCGACAGGGCCAAAGCACAGATACGCAGTATTTT
CASSRQGQSTDTQYF
>TRBV27|NA|14|TRBJ2-5|NA
TGTGCCAGCAGTTTAGCGGAAGCGTACAATGAGCAGTACTTC
CASSLAEAYNEQYF
>TRBV12-3/TRBV12-4|NA|15|TRBJ2-1|NA
TGTGCCAGCAGTTTCTGGGACTTCGGCGACAATGAGCAGTTCTTC
CASSFWDFGDNEQFF
>TRBV7-3|NA|16|TRBJ2-1|medium-sized
TGTGCCAGCAGCTTAATGGGGGTAGCAGGTTGGAATGAGCAGTTCTTC
CASSLMGVAGWNEQFF